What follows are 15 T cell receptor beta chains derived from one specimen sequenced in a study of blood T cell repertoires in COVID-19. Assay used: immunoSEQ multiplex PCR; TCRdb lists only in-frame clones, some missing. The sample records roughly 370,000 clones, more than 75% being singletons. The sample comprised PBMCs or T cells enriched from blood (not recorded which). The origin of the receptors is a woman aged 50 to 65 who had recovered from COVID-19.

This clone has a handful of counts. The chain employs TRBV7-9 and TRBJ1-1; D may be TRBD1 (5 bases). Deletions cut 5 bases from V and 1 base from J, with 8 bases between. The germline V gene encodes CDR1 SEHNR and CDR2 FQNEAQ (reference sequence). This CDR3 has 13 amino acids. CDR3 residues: CASSPTGNTEAFF. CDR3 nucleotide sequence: TGTGCCAGCAGCCCTACAGGGAACACTGAAGCTTTCTTT.

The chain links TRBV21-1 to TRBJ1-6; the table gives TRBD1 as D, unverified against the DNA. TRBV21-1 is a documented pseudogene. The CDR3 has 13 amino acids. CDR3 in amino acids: CATTGQGYSPLHF. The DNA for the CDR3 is TGTGCCACTACGGGACAGGGGTATTCACCCCTCCACTTT.

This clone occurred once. This CDR3 reads CASSRTSGQSSYNEQFF. The DNA of the CDR3 is TGTGCCAGCAGCCGGACTAGCGGGCAAAGCTCCTACAATGAGCAGTTCTTC. The chain uses TRBV5-5 and TRBJ2-1; 11 nucleotides align to TRBD2. CDR3 length: 17 amino acids. Germline values: CDR1 SGHKS, CDR2 YYEKEE (reference sequence). With V trimmed by 4 bases and J by 0 bases, 6 bases remained unmatched.

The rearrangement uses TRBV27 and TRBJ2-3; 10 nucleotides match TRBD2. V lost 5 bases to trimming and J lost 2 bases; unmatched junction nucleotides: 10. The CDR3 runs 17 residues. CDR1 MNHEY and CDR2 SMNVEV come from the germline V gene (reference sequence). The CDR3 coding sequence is TGTGCCAGCAGTCCGGAGCGGGGGGGAACCCTCACAGATACGCAGTATTTT. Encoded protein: CASSPERGGTLTDTQYF.

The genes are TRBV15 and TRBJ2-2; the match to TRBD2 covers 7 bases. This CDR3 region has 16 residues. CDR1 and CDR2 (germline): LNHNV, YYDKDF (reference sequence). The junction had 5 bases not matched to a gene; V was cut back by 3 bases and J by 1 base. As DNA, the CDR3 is TGTGCCACCAGCAGGGGTAGCGGGTGGAACACCGGGGAGCTGTTTTTT. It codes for CATSRGSGWNTGELFF.

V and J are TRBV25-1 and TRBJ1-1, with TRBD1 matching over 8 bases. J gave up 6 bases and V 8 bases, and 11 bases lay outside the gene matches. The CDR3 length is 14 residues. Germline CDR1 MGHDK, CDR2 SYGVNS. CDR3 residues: CASESRTGMSEAFF. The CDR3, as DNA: TGTGCCAGCGAAAGCAGGACAGGGATGTCTGAAGCTTTCTTT.

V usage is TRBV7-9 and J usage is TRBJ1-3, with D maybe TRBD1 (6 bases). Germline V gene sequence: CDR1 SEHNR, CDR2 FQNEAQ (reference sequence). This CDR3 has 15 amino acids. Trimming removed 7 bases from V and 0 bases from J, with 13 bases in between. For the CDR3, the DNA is TGTGCCAGCACCCGGACAGAAACCTCTGGAAACACCATATATTTT. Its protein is CASTRTETSGNTIYF.

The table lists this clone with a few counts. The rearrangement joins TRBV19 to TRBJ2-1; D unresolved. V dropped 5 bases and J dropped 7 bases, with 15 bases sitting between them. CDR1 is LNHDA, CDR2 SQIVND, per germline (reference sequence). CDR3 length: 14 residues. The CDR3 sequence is CASSPNPGWNEQFF. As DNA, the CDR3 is TGTGCCAGTAGTCCAAACCCCGGTTGGAATGAGCAGTTCTTC. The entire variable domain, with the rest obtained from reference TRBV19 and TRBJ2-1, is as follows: DGGITQSPKYLFRKEGQNVTLSCEQNLNHDAMYWYRQDPGQGLRLIYYSQIVNDFQKGDIAEGYSVSREKKESFPLTVTSAQKNPTAFYLCASSPNPGWNEQFFGPGTRLTVL.

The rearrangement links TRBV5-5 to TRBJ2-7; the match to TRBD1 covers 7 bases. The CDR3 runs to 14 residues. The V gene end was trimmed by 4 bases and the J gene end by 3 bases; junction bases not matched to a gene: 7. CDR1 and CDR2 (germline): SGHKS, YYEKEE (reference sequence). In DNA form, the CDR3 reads TGTGCCAGCAGCACTGGGACAGCCGTCTACGAGCAGTACTTC. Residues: CASSTGTAVYEQYF.

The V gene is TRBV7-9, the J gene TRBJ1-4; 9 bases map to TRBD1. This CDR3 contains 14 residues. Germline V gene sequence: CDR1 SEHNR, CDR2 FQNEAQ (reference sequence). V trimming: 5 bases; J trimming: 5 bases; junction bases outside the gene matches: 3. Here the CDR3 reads CASSVGTGNEKLFF. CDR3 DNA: TGTGCCAGCAGCGTAGGGACAGGGAATGAAAAACTGTTTTTT. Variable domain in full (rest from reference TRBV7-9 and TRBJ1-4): DTGVSQNPRHKITKRGQNVTFRCDPISEHNRLYWYRQTLGQGPEFLTYFQNEAQLEKSRLLSDRFSAERPKGSFSTLEIQRTEQGDSAMYLCASSVGTGNEKLFFGSGTQLSVL.

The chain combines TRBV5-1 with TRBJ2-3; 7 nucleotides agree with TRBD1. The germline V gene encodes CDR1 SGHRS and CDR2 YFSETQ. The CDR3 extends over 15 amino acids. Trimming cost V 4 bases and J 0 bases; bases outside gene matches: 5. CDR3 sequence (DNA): TGCGCCAGCAGCCTCCGGGACAGCAGCACAGATACGCAGTATTTT. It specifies CASSLRDSSTDTQYF.

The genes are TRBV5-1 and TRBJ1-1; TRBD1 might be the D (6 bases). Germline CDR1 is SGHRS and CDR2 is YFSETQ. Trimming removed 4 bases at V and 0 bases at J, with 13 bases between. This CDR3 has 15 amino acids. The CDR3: CASSAIGGMNTEAFF. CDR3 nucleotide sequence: TGCGCCAGCAGCGCAATAGGGGGTATGAACACTGAAGCTTTCTTT.

The CDR3 sequence is CASSSGTGEKGYTF. DNA of the CDR3: TGTGCCAGCAGCTCAGGGACAGGGGAGAAGGGCTACACCTTC. The chain combines TRBV7-2 with TRBJ1-2; 10 nucleotides match TRBD1. Germline CDR1 is SGHTA and CDR2 is FQGNSA. The CDR3 is made up of 14 amino acids. Trimming removed 4 bases from V and 8 bases from J; junction bases left unmatched: 7.

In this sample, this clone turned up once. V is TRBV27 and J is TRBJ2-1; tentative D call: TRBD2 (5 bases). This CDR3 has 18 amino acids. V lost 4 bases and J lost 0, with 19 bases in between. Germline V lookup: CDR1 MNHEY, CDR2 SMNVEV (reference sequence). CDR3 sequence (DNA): TGTGCCAGCAGTTCCCCCCAGGCTAGCACGAGCTCCTACAATGAGCAGTTCTTC. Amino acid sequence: CASSSPQASTSSYNEQFF.

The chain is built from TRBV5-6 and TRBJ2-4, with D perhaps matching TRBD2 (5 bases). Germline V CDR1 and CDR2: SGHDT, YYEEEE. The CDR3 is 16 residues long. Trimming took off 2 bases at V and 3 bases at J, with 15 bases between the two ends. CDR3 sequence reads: CASSFTGDNIKNIQYF. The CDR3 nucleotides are TGTGCCAGCAGCTTTACCGGGGATAACATCAAAAACATTCAGTACTTC.